Sequencing of this TCR beta chain was carried out in a study of CD8+ T cells in alopecia areata. General study points: Normal scalp had lower clonality than lesional scalp, with alopecia totalis/universalis lesions showing this most strongly.

Treatment specified: oral pan-JAK inhibitor, 5-10 mg twice daily. RNA was isolated and reverse transcribed to cDNA, the sequencing template. TCRdb's copy holds only in-frame clones and misses some; the assay was immunoSEQ multiplex PCR. The table records about 42,000 clones, around three fifths of them present only once. V gave up 3 bases and J gave up 2 bases, with 10 bases separating them. Germline CDR1 reads MGHDK; CDR2 reads SYGVNS. The CDR3 is 15 amino acids. To note about this clone: Its antigen is still unknown.

This TCR was recovered from a human donor with alopecia areata. Here the sequenced sample was CD8+ T cells sorted from blood, taken at week 4, from a patient treated with tofacitinib. The chain employs TRBV25-1 and TRBJ1-4; D may be TRBD1 (5 bases). CDR3: CASSDFRVTNEKLFF. CDR3 bases: TGTGCCAGCAGTGATTTCAGGGTCACTAATGAAAAACTGTTTTTT.